Shown below are 16 T cell receptor beta chains from a single sample sequenced in a study of shared clonotypes between healthy human individuals. Clones were read by immunoSEQ multiplex PCR, and TCRdb kept only the in-frame ones, dropping some. The sample consists of around 2,100,000 clones, about 95% of them appearing once. CD45RO-negative CD8 cells positively selected for CCR7 made up the naive population, which excluded terminally differentiated effector memory CD45RA+ cells. The source material was naive CD8+ T cells sorted from blood. The receptors were sampled from a man aged 18 to 35 in good health.

The chain links TRBV4-3 to TRBJ2-7; D is perhaps TRBD1 or TRBD2 (5 bases each). CDR1 is LGHNA and CDR2 is YSLEER in the germline V gene. CDR3 length: 15 residues. The V and J ends lost 3 bases and 5 bases respectively, with 17 bases between them. The CDR3 region has the DNA TGCGCCAGCAGCCACGGCAGGGAGCCGTACGACGAGCAGTACTTC. As protein: CASSHGREPYDEQYF.

The genes are TRBV5-6 and TRBJ1-4, with D tentatively TRBD1 (6 bases). Trimming pared 3 bases from V and 8 bases from J, leaving 17 bases between. The germline V gene encodes CDR1 SGHDT and CDR2 YYEEEE. The length of the CDR3 is 15 residues. CDR3 in amino acids: CASSSEGRGGEKLFF. DNA for the CDR3: TGTGCCAGCAGCTCCGAGGGCAGGGGAGGGGAAAAACTGTTTTTT.

This chain uses TRBV27 with TRBJ1-2; D perhaps matches TRBD1 (6 bases). This CDR3 region has 13 residues. Between the trimmed V and J ends, which lost 0 bases and 7 bases, there was a span of 9 bases. The germline V gene has CDR1 MNHEY and CDR2 SMNVEV (reference sequence). This CDR3 reads CASSLSYRAGYTF. CDR3 coding DNA: TGTGCCAGCAGTTTATCCTACAGGGCTGGCTACACCTTC.

The genes are TRBV5-1 and TRBJ2-7; D could derive from TRBD1 or TRBD2 (6 bases each). The CDR3 covers 14 residues. With 2 bases removed from V and 4 bases from J, the gap between germline ends came to 13 bases. The germline V gene encodes CDR1 SGHRS and CDR2 YFSETQ. The CDR3 DNA is TGCGCCAGCAGCTTAAGGGGGGTAGTTTACGAGCAGTACTTC. Translated: CASSLRGVVYEQYF.

The gene calls are TRBV30 and TRBJ2-2; TRBD2 agrees at 13 bases. The CDR3 contains 20 residues. With 5 bases clipped from V and 4 bases from J, the junction kept 19 bases outside the gene matches. The germline V gene has CDR1 GTSNPN and CDR2 SVGIG (reference sequence). The CDR3 protein is CAWFGIVAGLAGEGTGELFF. The CDR3 DNA is TGTGCCTGGTTCGGGATTGTCGCCGGACTAGCGGGAGAGGGCACCGGGGAGCTGTTTTTT.

This clone turned up a few times. This CDR3 is also generated by other DNA sequences in the sample. This chain uses TRBV9 with TRBJ2-7, with D perhaps matching TRBD1 (6 bases). CDR1 is SGDLS and CDR2 is YYNGEE in the germline V gene. CDR3 size: 14 residues. Trimming removed 0 bases from V and 0 bases from J, with 7 bases in between. CDR3 in amino acids: CASSVEGVSYEQYF. CDR3 DNA: TGTGCCAGCAGCGTAGAGGGGGTCTCCTACGAGCAGTACTTC.

The chain couples TRBV11-2 to TRBJ1-1; 8 positions agree with TRBD1. CDR1 is SGHAT and CDR2 is FQNNGV in the germline V gene. Losses at the gene ends were 7 bases for V and 3 bases for J; bases not matched to a gene: 10. CDR3 length: 15 amino acids. The DNA for the CDR3 is TGTGCCAGCACCTTTACAGGGGGATGGGACACTGAAGCTTTCTTT. This translates into CASTFTGGWDTEAFF.

A remark on this clone: Other nucleotide sequences from this sample produce the same CDR3. The V gene is TRBV5-6, the J gene TRBJ1-2; perhaps TRBD1 as D (6 bases). Germline V lookup: CDR1 SGHDT, CDR2 YYEEEE. The CDR3 is 13 amino acids. The ends were cut back, 4 bases at V and 5 bases at J, with 12 bases in the middle. The chain's CDR3 is CASSLGQIYGYTF. In nucleotides, the CDR3 is TGTGCCAGCAGCCTGGGACAAATTTATGGCTACACCTTC.

The chain carries TRBV10-3 and TRBJ1-1; D perhaps matches TRBD1 (6 bases). Trimming took off 5 bases at V and 0 bases at J, with 10 bases between the two ends. This CDR3 contains 14 residues. Germline V gene data show CDR1 as ENHRY and CDR2 as SYGVKD. Here the CDR3 DNA reads TGTGCCATCAGTCAGGGGTGGATGAACACTGAAGCTTTCTTT. This gives the protein CAISQGWMNTEAFF.

The rearrangement joins TRBV6-5 to TRBJ2-1; 7 positions match TRBD2. This CDR3 is 16 amino acids long. The J segment lost 3 bases and the V segment lost 0 bases, leaving 5 bases of the junction unmatched. Germline lookup yields CDR1 MNHEY and CDR2 SVGAGI. The DNA of the CDR3 is TGTGCCAGCAGTTACTCTGCGGGGGTGGTCTACAATGAGCAGTTCTTC. Its translation is CASSYSAGVVYNEQFF.

The chain employs TRBV4-1 and TRBJ1-1; TRBD1 is a possible D gene (6 bases). V shed 6 bases and J shed 4 bases, with 15 bases lying between them. From germline, CDR1 is MGHRA and CDR2 YSYEKL. The CDR3 extends over 14 amino acids. The CDR3 region is CASRYREGGTEAFF. CDR3 DNA: TGCGCCAGCAGATACAGGGAGGGGGGCACTGAAGCTTTCTTT.

The chain joins TRBV6-5 to TRBJ2-7; no reliable D call. Trimming removed 3 bases at V and 4 bases at J, with 10 bases between. The CDR3 loop spans 13 amino acids. CDR1 is MNHEY and CDR2 is SVGAGI in the germline V gene. The CDR3 DNA reads TGTGCCAGCAGTTATGTTTGGGGTTACGAGCAGTACTTC. Translated, it gives CASSYVWGYEQYF.

J is TRBJ2-1 and V is TRBV4-3; 9 positions agree with TRBD1. The CDR3 extends over 16 amino acids. After removal of 1 base from V and 9 bases from J, the junction contained 10 bases not matched to a gene. The germline gives CDR1 LGHNA, CDR2 YSLEER. CDR3 region: CASSQAPGQGFGEQFF. The CDR3 bases are TGCGCCAGCAGCCAAGCCCCGGGACAGGGTTTTGGTGAGCAGTTCTTC.

Comments on this clone: The same CDR3 can be traced to other DNA sequences in this sample. V is TRBV30 and J is TRBJ2-3; D uncertain. Trimming removed 3 bases from V and 4 bases from J, with 5 bases in between. Germline-derived CDR1 and CDR2 are GTSNPN and SVGIG (reference sequence). The CDR3 is 11 amino acids. CDR3 in amino acids: CAWSGSDTQYF. CDR3 nucleotide sequence: TGTGCCTGGAGCGGGTCAGATACGCAGTATTTT.

This sequence joins TRBV7-2 and TRBJ1-4; 12 nucleotides align to TRBD1. Germline CDR1 reads SGHTA; CDR2 reads FQGNSA. V shed 7 bases, J shed 7 bases, and the junction held 16 bases outside the gene matches. There are 18 residues in the CDR3. CDR3 loop: CASTQGLRDRGPSEKLFF. CDR3 in DNA: TGTGCCAGCACCCAGGGGCTTAGGGACAGGGGGCCGAGTGAAAAACTGTTTTTT.

CDR3 in amino acids: CASSFYPSGSGETQYF. The CDR3 DNA reads as TGCGCCAGCAGCTTTTATCCCAGCGGCTCTGGGGAGACCCAGTACTTC. The chain joins TRBV5-1 to TRBJ2-5; D perhaps matches TRBD2 (5 bases). Germline V gives CDR1 SGHRS, CDR2 YFSETQ. The CDR3 is 16 amino acids. The V end lost 2 bases, the J end lost 5 bases, and 19 bases lay between the germline ends.